A few counts support the clone carrying this T cell receptor beta chain. These data originate in a study of blood T cell repertoires in COVID-19. Germline CDR1 reads MGHRA; CDR2 reads YSYEKL. Trimming removed 6 bases at V and 0 bases at J, with 9 bases between. CDR3 length equals 14 residues. Participants' reported clinical history set cohort assignment. Authors' analysis steps: Amplifying reference gene primers gave estimates of nucleated cell counts. TCRdb keeps only in-frame clones here, not all; method: immunoSEQ multiplex PCR. V and J calls plus clone size are reproduced from that table; the DNA served to infer D and trimming. The table has about 300,000 clones, about 89% seen once; the top ten hold approximately 2.6%.

The clonotype was recovered from a woman aged 18-30 years who had recovered from COVID-19. The V call is TRBV4-1, the J call TRBJ1-3; D gene unclear. The source material was PBMCs or T cells enriched from blood (not recorded which). CDR3 sequence: CASREPLSGNTIYF. The CDR3 DNA sequence: TGCGCCAGCAGGGAGCCTCTCTCTGGAAACACCATATATTTT.